The clone carrying this T cell receptor beta chain was seen only a few times. Diagnosis of hyperthyroidism was new in patients aged 18 to 65, and its duration was under 2 months. The record originates from a study of T cells in Graves' hyperthyroidism and ophthalmopathy. RNA transcripts yielded amplified TCR beta CDR3 regions. First-round RT-PCR of the TCR CDR3 relied on the HTBI primer set. MiXCR, run by TCRdb on the multiplex PCR reads, gives a single entry per CDR3 protein. The sample consists of about 690,000 distinct CDR3 sequences, around 15% of them appearing once. V lost 6 bases, J lost 1 base, and 7 bases stayed unmatched. This CDR3 spans 16 amino acids. Looked up from germline, CDR1 is SGHTA and CDR2 is FQGNSA.

This TCR was recovered from a man aged 45 to 65 with Graves' hyperthyroidism. The sample comprised blood. The chain joins TRBV7-2 to TRBJ2-2; 8 bases are a match to TRBD1. The CDR3: CASSPPGTGNTGELFF. CDR3 DNA sequence: TGTGCCAGCAGTCCTCCCGGGACAGGGAACACCGGGGAGCTGTTTTTT.